These 12 T cell receptor beta chains originate from one sample sequenced in a study of T-cell reconstitution after alpha-beta-depleted transplantation in children. The TCRbeta library incorporated unique molecular identifiers. TCRdb used MiXCR to reprocess the PCR reads, holding one entry per CDR3 protein. The sample contains roughly 420,000 distinct CDR3 sequences, around 15% of which appear only once. Sequencing was performed on PBMCs, mostly from graft donor cells, taken 360 days after TCRalphabeta/CD19-depleted stem cell transplant. The receptors were gathered from a boy under three years old who had a stem cell transplant for Wiskott-Aldrich syndrome, so the T cells may come from the graft donor.

The rearrangement uses TRBV6-1 and TRBJ2-7; possibly TRBD2 for D (6 bases). The CDR3 loop spans 14 amino acids. Germline V CDR1 and CDR2: MNHNS, SASEGT. V shed 6 bases and J shed 5 bases, with 17 bases lying between them. CDR3 region: CASRKGREKNEQYF. As DNA, the CDR3 is TGTGCCAGCAGAAAGGGGCGGGAAAAGAACGAGCAGTACTTC.

As concerns this clonotype: This likely comes from a read error, as the CDR3 has no conserved phenylalanine or tryptophan at its end. The V gene is TRBV5-1, the J gene TRBJ2-5, with 8 bases matching TRBD2. The V gene end was trimmed by 0 bases and the J gene end by 2 bases; junction bases not matched to a gene: 6. Per germline, CDR1 SGHRS and CDR2 YFSETQ. CDR3 length equals 16 residues. The DNA of the CDR3 is TGCGCCAGCAGCTTGGTACTAGCGGCTGCTCAAGAGACCCAGTACATC. This encodes CASSLVLAAAQETQYI.

CDR3 region: CSARDAGLRQFF. As DNA, the CDR3 is TGCAGTGCTAGAGATGCGGGACTACGGCAGTTCTTC. The chain carries TRBV20-1 and TRBJ2-1; the match to TRBD2 covers 7 bases. The CDR3 loop spans 12 amino acids. The V gene end was trimmed by 0 bases and the J gene end by 12 bases; junction bases not matched to a gene: 5. Looked up from germline, CDR1 is DFQATT and CDR2 is SNEGSKA (reference sequence).

The rearrangement joins TRBV10-3 to TRBJ2-1, with D possibly being TRBD1 (7 bases). Germline assignment: CDR1 ENHRY and CDR2 SYGVKD. This CDR3 region has 15 residues. V lost 5 bases, J lost 7 bases, and 18 bases lay in between. The CDR3 protein is CAISPFVAGGNEQFF. Here the CDR3 DNA reads TGTGCCATCAGTCCCTTCGTGGCAGGGGGGAATGAGCAGTTCTTC.

This clonotype was found a few times. The rearrangement joins TRBV10-3 to TRBJ1-5; D ambiguous. Trimming left V 1 base short and J 4 bases short, with 11 bases between. This CDR3 is built from 15 residues. Germline V gene sequence: CDR1 ENHRY, CDR2 SYGVKD. CDR3: CAISEWSRANQPQHF. In nucleotides, the CDR3 is TGTGCCATCAGTGAGTGGTCCCGAGCGAATCAGCCCCAGCATTTT.

In this sample, this clonotype turned up once. The V call is TRBV3-1, the J call TRBJ2-1; D is possibly TRBD1 (5 bases). Germline assignment: CDR1 LGHDT and CDR2 YNNKEL (reference sequence). The CDR3 is 15 residues long. Trimming took off 3 bases at V and 8 bases at J, with 17 bases between the two ends. CDR3 in amino acids: CASSHEWGAIDEQFF. The CDR3 DNA follows: TGTGCCAGCAGCCACGAATGGGGCGCGATCGATGAGCAGTTCTTC.

The chain combines TRBV29-1 with TRBJ2-1; TRBD1 might be the D (6 bases). Trimming took off 5 bases at V and 4 bases at J, with 9 bases between the two ends. The germline V gene encodes CDR1 SQVTM and CDR2 ANQGSEA. This CDR3 is 12 amino acids long. CDR3 sequence: CSVNRDYNEQFF. CDR3 nucleotides: TGCAGCGTTAACAGGGATTACAATGAGCAGTTCTTC.

The chain recombines TRBV7-2 with TRBJ2-1, with D possibly TRBD2 on 6 matching bases. This CDR3 is 14 amino acids long. The germline V and J ends were trimmed by 4 bases and 5 bases, with 12 bases remaining between them. CDR1 is SGHTA and CDR2 is FQGNSA in the germline V gene. The chain's CDR3 is CASSSQRVHNEQFF. Written as DNA, the CDR3 is TGTGCCAGCAGCTCCCAGCGGGTACACAATGAGCAGTTCTTC. Looking up the rest from reference TRBV7-2 and TRBJ2-1 gives the full variable domain: GAGVSQSPSNKVTEKGKDVELRCDPISGHTALYWYRQSLGQGLEFLIYFQGNSAPDKSGLPSDRFSAERTGGSVSTLTIQRTQQEDSAVYLCASSSQRVHNEQFFGPGTRLTVL.

This clonotype has more than one count but fewer than ten. The CDR3: CASSQERQGAYGYTF. In DNA, the CDR3 is TGCGCCAGCAGCCAAGAAAGACAGGGGGCCTATGGCTACACCTTC. The chain recombines TRBV4-3 with TRBJ1-2; 10 positions agree with TRBD1. Germline assignment: CDR1 LGHNA and CDR2 YSLEER. The CDR3 has 15 residues. Trimming at V came to 0 bases and at J to 4 bases, leaving 2 bases not matched to a gene.

CDR3 protein: CASRDYSGETQYF. The CDR3 DNA reads TGTGCCAGCAGGGACTACAGTGGAGAGACCCAGTACTTC. V is TRBV6-1 and J is TRBJ2-5; tentatively, D is TRBD2 (6 bases). Trimming left V 6 bases short and J 4 bases short, with 12 bases between. CDR1 and CDR2 from the germline V gene are MNHNS and SASEGT. This CDR3 has 13 amino acids.

The chain employs TRBV10-3 and TRBJ2-7; 9 positions match TRBD2. Germline V gives CDR1 ENHRY, CDR2 SYGVKD. V was clipped by 6 bases and J by 3 bases; unmatched bases: 6. The CDR3 contains 14 residues. This CDR3 is CAIRKREDFYEQYF. CDR3 sequence (DNA): TGTGCCATCAGGAAGCGGGAGGACTTCTACGAGCAGTACTTC.

V usage is TRBV3-1 and J usage is TRBJ2-7; the D gene is possibly TRBD2 (6 bases). With 1 base removed from V and 1 base from J, the gap between germline ends came to 17 bases. This CDR3 region has 17 residues. From germline, CDR1 is LGHDT and CDR2 YNNKEL (reference sequence). The CDR3: CASSQVPGTHGSYEQYF. DNA of the CDR3: TGTGCCAGCAGCCAAGTCCCCGGGACTCACGGATCCTACGAGCAGTACTTC.